This T cell receptor beta chain was obtained from a study of identical twins. Study results and limitations: It was out-of-frame TCR alpha sharing in monozygotic twins that models underestimated.

This clonotype was found a few times. The target antigen is unknown. CDR1 and CDR2 from the germline V gene are DFQATT and SNEGSKA (reference sequence). CDR3 length equals 16 residues. Trimming took 0 bases from V and 4 from J, leaving 15 bases between them. Healthy Caucasian donors formed the entire cohort. cDNA carried unique molecular identifiers, and a universal primer site was added by template switching. From the 5' RACE reads, TCRdb called clonotypes with MiXCR, one entry per CDR3 protein. The sample consists of about 550,000 distinct CDR3 sequences, around 20% of them appearing once. These same records also appear under a second study, on yellow fever vaccine responses in identical twins. That study reports: The authors reported partly convergent, partly personalized vaccine responses in identical twins.

Sequenced: CD4+ T cells sorted from blood. This rearrangement joins TRBV20-1 to TRBJ2-2; a possible D gene is TRBD1 (5 bases). The clonotype comes from a woman aged 18 to 35 in good health. The DNA of the CDR3 is TGCAGTGCTAGAGATGGGCTCAGGGTGGCCACCGGGGAGCTGTTTTTT. Translating it yields CSARDGLRVATGELFF.